This TCR beta chain came from a study of blood T cells in healthy people across ages. Study conclusions and caveats: With naive T cell percentage, TCR beta diversity showed a strong correlation. CMV status of donors was not determined, possibly confounding expanded clonotype changes.

The CDR3 consists of 14 residues. CDR1 is SNHLY, CDR2 FYNNEI, per germline. A sample-barcoded 5' primer and a J-beta primer mix were used in a second PCR of roughly 7 to 12 cycles. Each of the cDNA molecules was tagged by a template-switch adaptor with 12 random nucleotides. TCRdb independently ran MiXCR on the 5' RACE reads; one entry per CDR3 protein. The table shows about 640,000 distinct CDR3 sequences, with less than 35% occurring only once. Concerning this clonotype: Antigen unknown. A much bigger clone sits one base away, suggesting this may be a read error.

This TCR was recovered from a woman older than 75 in good health. The sample comprised blood. V is TRBV2 and J is TRBJ2-1; possibly TRBD2 for D (7 bases). CDR3 loop: CASEKGGADNGQFF. DNA of the CDR3: TGTGCCAGCGAGAAGGGGGGGGCAGACAATGGGCAGTTCTTC.